The clone carrying this T cell receptor (beta chain) was seen ten or more times. Antigen unknown. The sample belongs to a study of T cells in Graves' hyperthyroidism and ophthalmopathy. Graves' hyperthyroidism showing no ophthalmopathy progression within 18 months was considered stable. Subjects aged 18 to 65 presented with newly diagnosed hyperthyroidism of less than 2 months' duration. Diagnoses were established using clinical symptoms, serum thyroxine and TRAb, thyroid ultrasound and orbital computed tomography. The trim removed 4 bases at V and 1 base at J, leaving 5 bases unmatched. The CDR3 totals 16 residues. CDR1 LNHNV and CDR2 YYDKDF come from the germline V gene (reference sequence). RNA transcripts were the template for amplifying TCR beta CDR3 regions. The study used the HTBI primer set for a first-round RT-PCR of the TCR CDR3. In TCRdb, the multiplex PCR reads were re-called with MiXCR into one record per CDR3 protein. The sample contains a few hundred thousand distinct CDR3 sequences, around 16% of which appear only once.

Findings and limits, study-wide: Among thyroid clonotypes expanded above 0.001, most also appeared in blood.

The chain is built from TRBV15 and TRBJ2-1; 9 positions match TRBD2. This TCR was sampled from a woman between 18 and 29 years old with Graves' hyperthyroidism. Sequenced sample: blood. The CDR3 protein is CATSTVSGRSYNEQFF. The CDR3 bases are TGTGCCACCAGCACCGTAAGCGGGAGGTCCTACAATGAGCAGTTCTTC.